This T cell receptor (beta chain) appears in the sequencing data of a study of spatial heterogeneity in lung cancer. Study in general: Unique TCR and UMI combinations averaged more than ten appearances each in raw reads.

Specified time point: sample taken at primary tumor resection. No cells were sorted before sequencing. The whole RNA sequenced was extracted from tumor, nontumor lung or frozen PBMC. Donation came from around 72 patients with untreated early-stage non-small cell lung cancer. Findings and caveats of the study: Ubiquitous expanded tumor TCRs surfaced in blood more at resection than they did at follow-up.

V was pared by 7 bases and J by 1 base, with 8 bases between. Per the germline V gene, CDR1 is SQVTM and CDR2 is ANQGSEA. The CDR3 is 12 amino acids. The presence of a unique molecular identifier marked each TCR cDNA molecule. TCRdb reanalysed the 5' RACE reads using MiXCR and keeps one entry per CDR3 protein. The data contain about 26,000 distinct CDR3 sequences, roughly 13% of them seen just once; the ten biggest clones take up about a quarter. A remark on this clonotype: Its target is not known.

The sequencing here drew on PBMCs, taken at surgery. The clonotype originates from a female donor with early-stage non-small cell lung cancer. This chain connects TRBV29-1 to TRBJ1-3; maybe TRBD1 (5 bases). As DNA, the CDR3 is TGCAGCGCCGGGGGGTCTGGAAACACCATATATTTT. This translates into CSAGGSGNTIYF.